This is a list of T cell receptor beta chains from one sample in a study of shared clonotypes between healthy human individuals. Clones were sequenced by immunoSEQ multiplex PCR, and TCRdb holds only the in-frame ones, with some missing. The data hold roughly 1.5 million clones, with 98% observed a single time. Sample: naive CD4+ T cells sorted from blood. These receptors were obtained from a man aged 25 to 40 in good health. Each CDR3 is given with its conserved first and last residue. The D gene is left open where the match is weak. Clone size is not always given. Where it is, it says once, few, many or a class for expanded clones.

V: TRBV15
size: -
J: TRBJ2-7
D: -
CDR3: CATSRDPGPSYEQYF
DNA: TGTGCCACCAGCAGAGATCCCGGGCCCTCCTACGAGCAGTACTTC

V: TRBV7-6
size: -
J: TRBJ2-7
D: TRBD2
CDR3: CASSPEAGDYEQYF
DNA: TGTGCCAGCAGCCCCGAGGCGGGAGACTACGAGCAGTACTTC

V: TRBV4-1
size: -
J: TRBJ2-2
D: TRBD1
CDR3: CASSQSTGGIGTGELFF
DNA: TGCGCCAGCAGCCAGTCAACAGGGGGCATCGGCACCGGGGAGCTGTTTTTT

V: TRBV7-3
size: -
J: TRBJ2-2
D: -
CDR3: CASSRDLGTGELFF
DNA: TGTGCCAGCAGCCGAGATTTAGGTACCGGGGAGCTGTTTTTT

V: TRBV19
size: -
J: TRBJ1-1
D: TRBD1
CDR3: CASSSIDRGQETEAFF
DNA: TGTGCCAGTAGTTCCATCGACAGGGGGCAAGAGACTGAAGCTTTCTTT

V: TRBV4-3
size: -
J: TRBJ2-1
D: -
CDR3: CASSQFTGTYNEQFF
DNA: TGCGCCAGCAGCCAATTCACCGGGACCTACAATGAGCAGTTCTTC

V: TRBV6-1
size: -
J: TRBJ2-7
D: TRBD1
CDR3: CASSEAGQGNPYEQYF
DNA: TGTGCCAGCAGTGAAGCAGGACAGGGAAACCCCTACGAGCAGTACTTC

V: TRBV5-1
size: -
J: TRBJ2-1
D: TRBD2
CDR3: CASSSSGTSGRAFSYNEQFF
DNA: TGCGCCAGCAGCTCATCCGGGACTAGCGGGAGGGCCTTCTCCTACAATGAGCAGTTCTTC

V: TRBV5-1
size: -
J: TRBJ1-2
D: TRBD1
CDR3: CASSGGQVYGYTF
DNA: TGCGCCAGCAGCGGAGGACAGGTCTATGGCTACACCTTC

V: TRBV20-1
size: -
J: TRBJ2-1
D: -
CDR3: CSAGNHEQFF
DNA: TGCAGTGCGGGGAACCATGAGCAGTTCTTC

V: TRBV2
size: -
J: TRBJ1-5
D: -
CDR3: CASSELRVHQPQHF
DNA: TGTGCCAGCAGTGAATTGAGGGTTCATCAGCCCCAGCATTTT

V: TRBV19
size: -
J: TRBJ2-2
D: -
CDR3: CASSIFQSEVHTGELFF
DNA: TGTGCCAGTAGTATTTTCCAGTCGGAGGTCCACACCGGGGAGCTGTTTTTT

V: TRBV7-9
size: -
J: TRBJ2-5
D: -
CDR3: CASSLAEAATQYF
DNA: TGTGCCAGCAGCTTAGCAGAGGCGGCGACCCAGTACTTC

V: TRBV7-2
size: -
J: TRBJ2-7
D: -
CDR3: CASSLDGTYEQYF
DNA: TGTGCCAGCAGCTTGGACGGAACCTACGAGCAGTACTTC

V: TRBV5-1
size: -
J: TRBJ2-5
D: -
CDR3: CASSPGRVLQETQYF
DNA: TGCGCCAGCAGCCCAGGTAGGGTTTTACAAGAGACCCAGTACTTC

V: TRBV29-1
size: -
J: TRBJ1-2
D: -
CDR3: CSVGHHYGYTF
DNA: TGCAGCGTCGGACACCACTATGGCTACACCTTC

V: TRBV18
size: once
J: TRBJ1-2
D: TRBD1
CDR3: CASSPDRASGYTF
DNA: TGTGCCAGCTCACCAGACAGGGCGAGTGGCTACACCTTC

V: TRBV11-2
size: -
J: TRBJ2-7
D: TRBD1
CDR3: CASSFPGQGAYEQYF
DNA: TGTGCCAGCAGCTTCCCGGGACAGGGGGCTTACGAGCAGTACTTC

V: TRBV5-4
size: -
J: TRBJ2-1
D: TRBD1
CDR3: CASSLGTGDYNEQFF
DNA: TGTGCCAGCAGCTTGGGGACAGGGGATTACAATGAGCAGTTCTTC

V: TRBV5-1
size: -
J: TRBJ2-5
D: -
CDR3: CASSLGVAQETQYF
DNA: TGCGCCAGCAGCTTGGGGGTAGCTCAAGAGACCCAGTACTTC

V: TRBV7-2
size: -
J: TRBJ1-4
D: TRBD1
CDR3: CASGQHGDRGMGKLFF
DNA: TGTGCCAGCGGTCAACACGGGGACAGGGGCATGGGAAAACTGTTTTTT

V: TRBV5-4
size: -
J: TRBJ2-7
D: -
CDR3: CASSPGRWGRNYEQYF
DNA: TGTGCCAGCAGCCCGGGCCGTTGGGGACGAAACTACGAGCAGTACTTC

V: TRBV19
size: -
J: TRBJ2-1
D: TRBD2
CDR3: CASSIGLAVYNEQFF
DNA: TGTGCCAGTAGTATAGGGCTAGCGGTCTACAATGAGCAGTTCTTC

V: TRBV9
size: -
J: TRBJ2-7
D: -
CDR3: CASSGTAASYEQYF
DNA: TGTGCCAGCAGCGGAACAGCGGCCTCCTACGAGCAGTACTTC

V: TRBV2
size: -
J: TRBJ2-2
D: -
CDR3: CASSEVRTALAGELFF
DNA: TGTGCCAGCAGTGAGGTTAGGACAGCCCTTGCCGGGGAGCTGTTTTTT

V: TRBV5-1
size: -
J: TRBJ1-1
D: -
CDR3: CASSLAGRHGVNTEAFF
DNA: TGCGCCAGCAGCTTGGCGGGTAGGCACGGAGTGAACACTGAAGCTTTCTTT

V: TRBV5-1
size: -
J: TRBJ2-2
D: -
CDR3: CASSPRGRTTGELFF
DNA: TGCGCCAGCAGCCCCCGCGGGCGGACCACCGGGGAGCTGTTTTTT

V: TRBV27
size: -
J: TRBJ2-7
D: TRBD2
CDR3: CASTPTWLAGALREQYF
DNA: TGTGCCAGCACCCCAACGTGGCTAGCGGGAGCCCTGCGAGAGCAGTACTTC

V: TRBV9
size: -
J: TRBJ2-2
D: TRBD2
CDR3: CASSVTSGNTGELFF
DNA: TGTGCCAGCAGTGTGACTAGCGGAAACACCGGGGAGCTGTTTTTT

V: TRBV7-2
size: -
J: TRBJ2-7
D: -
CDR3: CASSLDRIGEQYF
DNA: TGTGCCAGCAGCTTAGATAGAATTGGAGAGCAGTACTTC

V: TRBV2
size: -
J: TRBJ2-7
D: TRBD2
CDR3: CASRGGLAADKPSYEQYF
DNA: TGTGCCAGCAGAGGTGGACTAGCGGCTGACAAACCCTCCTACGAGCAGTACTTC

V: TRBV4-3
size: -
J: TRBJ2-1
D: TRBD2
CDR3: CASSHPPSGGSSYNEQFF
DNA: TGCGCCAGCAGCCATCCACCTAGCGGGGGGAGCTCCTACAATGAGCAGTTCTTC

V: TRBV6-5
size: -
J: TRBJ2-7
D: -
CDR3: CASSYSPDSTYEQYF
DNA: TGTGCCAGCAGTTACTCTCCGGACAGTACCTACGAGCAGTACTTC

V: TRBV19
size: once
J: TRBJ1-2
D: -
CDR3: CVLIEGRSPLSYTF
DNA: TGTGTGCTTATCGAGGGCCGGAGCCCTTTGAGCTACACCTTC

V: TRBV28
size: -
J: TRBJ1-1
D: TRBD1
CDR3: CASSSLDRAGTEAFF
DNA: TGTGCCAGCAGTTCACTGGACAGGGCTGGCACTGAAGCTTTCTTT